Presented here are 23 T cell receptor beta chains from one specimen sequenced in a study of blood T cell repertoires in COVID-19 (TCRdb year 2020). Libraries were constructed by the immunoSEQ multiplex PCR assay. In its TCRdb copy, this immuneACCESS table keeps in-frame sequences only and misses some clones. Where compared with another copy, unresolved V genes explain less than half of these, and the others have no known cause. Counted in this sample were about 230,000 clones; approximately 80% of them appeared once. Roughly 27% of the sample is taken by the ten largest. Material: peripheral blood. The source is a man in his forties or fifties with acute or convalescent COVID-19.

The chain combines TRBV5-1 with TRBJ2-2; TRBD2 matches 7 bases. The CDR3 has 16 amino acids. J lost 3 bases, V lost 4 bases, and 9 bases had no gene match. The germline CDR1 and CDR2 sequences are SGHRS and YFSETQ. This CDR3 is CASSATPSGDTGELFF. CDR3 sequence (DNA): TGCGCCAGCAGCGCAACCCCTAGCGGAGACACCGGGGAGCTGTTTTTT.

The rearrangement joins TRBV6-1 to TRBJ1-6; D is perhaps TRBD1 (5 bases). Germline CDR1 reads MNHNS; CDR2 reads SASEGT. The V and J ends lost 1 base and 7 bases respectively, with 11 bases between them. This CDR3 has 15 amino acids. The CDR3 here is CASSEETEANSPLHF. CDR3 DNA: TGTGCCAGCAGTGAAGAGACAGAGGCGAATTCACCCCTCCACTTT.

The V and J genes are TRBV4-1 and TRBJ2-3, with 12 bases matching TRBD2. V gave up 4 bases and J gave up 6 bases; unmatched junction bases: 11. The germline CDR1 and CDR2 sequences are MGHRA and YSYEKL. CDR3 length: 17 residues. The CDR3 sequence: CASSPGASGRALDTQYF. The CDR3 DNA is TGCGCCAGCAGCCCTGGAGCTAGCGGGAGGGCCCTTGATACGCAGTATTTT.

The chain's CDR3 is CASSTPFTSGRADTQYF. CDR3 DNA sequence: TGTGCCAGTAGTACCCCATTCACTAGCGGGAGGGCAGATACGCAGTATTTT. The rearrangement links TRBV19 to TRBJ2-3; 13 bases align to TRBD2. This CDR3 contains 17 residues. J was trimmed by 4 bases and V by 4 bases; bases with no gene match: 8. Germline loops: CDR1 LNHDA, CDR2 SQIVND (reference sequence).

The chain joins TRBV6-5 to TRBJ1-2; tentatively, D is TRBD1 (5 bases). The CDR3 has 13 amino acids. Germline V lookup: CDR1 MNHEY, CDR2 SVGAGI. V lost 6 bases, J lost 4 bases, and 12 bases lay in between. CDR3 protein: CASRSDSTYGYTF. In DNA, the CDR3 is TGTGCCAGCAGATCAGACAGTACCTATGGCTACACCTTC.

The V and J genes are TRBV4-1 and TRBJ2-1, with D perhaps matching TRBD2 (5 bases). CDR1 and CDR2 (germline): MGHRA, YSYEKL. Trimming shortened V by 2 bases and J by 3 bases, and 14 bases separated the two germline ends. This CDR3 has 16 residues. DNA for the CDR3: TGCGCCAGCAGCCAACGGACCTTGACTAACTACAATGAGCAGTTCTTC. This codes for CASSQRTLTNYNEQFF.

The chain uses TRBV29-1 and TRBJ2-5; TRBD1 is a possible D gene (6 bases). CDR3 size: 13 residues. CDR1 is SQVTM and CDR2 is ANQGSEA in the germline V gene. V gave up 5 bases and J gave up 1 base, with 11 bases separating them. CDR3 amino acids: CSVSIGGQETQYF. CDR3 bases: TGCAGCGTTTCAATAGGGGGCCAAGAGACCCAGTACTTC.

The rearrangement joins TRBV9 to TRBJ1-3, with D unresolved. V was trimmed by 6 bases and J by 3 bases, leaving 4 bases between them. Germline-derived CDR1 and CDR2 are SGDLS and YYNGEE. The CDR3 spans 11 residues. This chain's CDR3 is CASTNGNTIYF. CDR3 coding DNA: TGTGCCAGCACCAATGGAAACACCATATATTTT.

This chain joins TRBV7-3 and TRBJ2-2; D may be TRBD1 (6 bases). V lost 8 bases to trimming and J lost 5 bases, with 15 bases between them. The germline CDR1 and CDR2 sequences are SGHTA and FQGTGA. This CDR3 contains 14 residues. This CDR3 is CASRQGHKTGELFF. CDR3 in DNA: TGTGCCAGCCGGCAGGGACATAAAACCGGGGAGCTGTTTTTT.

V and J are TRBV19 and TRBJ1-2; 7 nucleotides line up with TRBD1. CDR1 and CDR2 from the germline V gene are LNHDA and SQIVND (reference sequence). The trim removed 10 bases at V and 4 bases at J, leaving 12 bases unmatched. This CDR3 region has 14 residues. The CDR3 sequence is CATRTTGDGYGYTF. The CDR3, as DNA: TGTGCCACCCGAACCACAGGGGACGGCTATGGCTACACCTTC.

This chain links TRBV9 with TRBJ1-1, with TRBD1 matching over 8 bases. The J segment lost 4 bases and the V segment lost 6 bases, leaving 5 bases of the junction unmatched. The germline V gene encodes CDR1 SGDLS and CDR2 YYNGEE. This CDR3 has 13 residues. The CDR3 nucleotides are TGTGCCAGCACTTATACAGGGGGCACTGAAGCTTTCTTT. Translating it yields CASTYTGGTEAFF.

This clone was seen a single time. The chain carries TRBV10-1 and TRBJ2-7, with 7 bases aligning to TRBD2. Germline CDR1 WNHNN, CDR2 SYGVQD (reference sequence). V lost 2 bases and J lost 1; bases outside the gene matches: 8. This CDR3 has 16 residues. The CDR3 region is CASSEKRSSGSYEQYF. The CDR3, as DNA: TGCGCCAGCAGTGAGAAAAGGTCTAGCGGTTCCTACGAGCAGTACTTC.

The chain joins TRBV14 to TRBJ2-1, with TRBD2 matching over 7 bases. The ends lost 6 bases at V and 0 bases at J; junction bases unmatched: 8. CDR3 length equals 16 residues. Germline V gives CDR1 SGHDN, CDR2 FVKESK. CDR3 region: CASSLRAGSSYNEQFF. CDR3 in DNA: TGTGCCAGCAGTCTTCGAGCGGGAAGCTCCTACAATGAGCAGTTCTTC.

V gene TRBV18 combines with J gene TRBJ2-5, with D possibly TRBD2 on 5 matching bases. Trimming shortened V by 2 bases and J by 2 bases, and 15 bases separated the two germline ends. CDR1 and CDR2 (germline): KGHSH, LQKENI. This CDR3 comprises 16 residues. The CDR3, as DNA: TGTGCCAGCTCACCAATGGGTGCGGGCGCACAAGAGACCCAGTACTTC. It specifies CASSPMGAGAQETQYF. The full variable domain, rest sourced from reference TRBV18 and TRBJ2-5, is NAGVMQNPRHLVRRRGQEARLRCSPMKGHSHVYWYRQLPEEGLKFMVYLQKENIIDESGMPKERFSAEFPKEGPSILRIQQVVRGDSAAYFCASSPMGAGAQETQYFGPGTRLLVL.

V and J are TRBV19 and TRBJ2-1; no clear D. The V gene lost 10 bases and the J gene lost 0 bases, with 10 bases spanning the gap. CDR1 is LNHDA and CDR2 is SQIVND in the germline V gene (reference sequence). The CDR3 covers 13 residues. Here the CDR3 DNA reads TGTGCCACCGCGAAAAGCTCCTACAATGAGCAGTTCTTC. This gives the protein CATAKSSYNEQFF.

V and J are TRBV19 and TRBJ2-1; D might be TRBD1 (6 bases). Trimming took off 1 base at V and 3 bases at J, with 7 bases between the two ends. Germline CDR1 LNHDA, CDR2 SQIVND (reference sequence). This CDR3 contains 14 residues. DNA of the CDR3: TGTGCCAGTAGTATAGTAGGGGGCTACAATGAGCAGTTCTTC. It translates to CASSIVGGYNEQFF.

The chain links TRBV12-3 or TRBV12-4 to TRBJ1-2; 7 bases are shared with TRBD1. The CDR3 runs to 13 residues. V shed 6 bases and J 4 bases; nucleotides not matched to a gene: 5. The CDR3 bases are TGTGCCAGCAGCCTGGGACAGCGCTATGGCTACACCTTC. Translation gives CASSLGQRYGYTF.

The chain carries TRBV19 and TRBJ2-1; a weak D match, TRBD1 (6 bases). The CDR3 consists of 14 residues. V lost 0 bases and J lost 6, with 9 bases in between. CDR1 and CDR2 from the germline V gene are LNHDA and SQIVND (reference sequence). CDR3 coding DNA: TGTGCCAGTAGTATAGAGACAGGTCTCAATGAGCAGTTCTTC. Residues: CASSIETGLNEQFF.

This clone was seen a single time. The CDR3 DNA is TGTGCCAGCAGTTTGAAGGGGGCAGCTTTCTTT. Protein: CASSLKGAAFF. This rearrangement joins TRBV12-3 or TRBV12-4 to TRBJ1-1; 7 bases are a match to TRBD1. The CDR3 extends over 11 amino acids. Trimming at V came to 3 bases and at J to 10 bases, leaving 2 bases not matched to a gene.

The J gene is TRBJ2-3, the V gene TRBV7-3; D uncertain. The CDR3 is 14 residues long. Per the germline V gene, CDR1 is SGHTA and CDR2 is FQGTGA. Trimming removed 5 bases at V and 0 bases at J, with 9 bases between. In DNA, the CDR3 is TGTGCCAGCAGCCGAGAACCCAGCACAGATACGCAGTATTTT. It yields the protein CASSREPSTDTQYF.

J is TRBJ2-7 and V is TRBV5-1; the match to TRBD2 covers 10 bases. Trimming took 10 bases from V and 1 from J; bases not matched to a gene: 8. Germline V lookup: CDR1 SGHRS, CDR2 YFSETQ. The CDR3 extends over 14 amino acids. The CDR3: CASSGTSASYEQYF. Written as DNA, the CDR3 is TGCGCCTCCTCCGGGACTAGCGCTTCCTACGAGCAGTACTTC.

This sequence joins TRBV7-9 and TRBJ2-1, with TRBD2 identical over 11 bases. CDR3 length: 16 residues. Germline V gene sequence: CDR1 SEHNR, CDR2 FQNEAQ (reference sequence). V trimming: 1 base; J trimming: 7 bases; junction bases outside the gene matches: 6. Written as DNA, the CDR3 is TGTGCCAGCAGCTTAGAACTAGCGGGAGAAGGGAATGAGCAGTTCTTC. Translation: CASSLELAGEGNEQFF. The whole variable domain, remainder taken from reference TRBV7-9 and TRBJ2-1, is DTGVSQNPRHKITKRGQNVTFRCDPISEHNRLYWYRQTLGQGPEFLTYFQNEAQLEKSRLLSDRFSAERPKGSFSTLEIQRTEQGDSAMYLCASSLELAGEGNEQFFGPGTRLTVL.

J is TRBJ1-1 and V is TRBV6-4, with 8 nucleotides matching TRBD1. With 5 bases clipped from V and 3 bases from J, the junction kept 8 bases outside the gene matches. The germline V gene has CDR1 MRHNA and CDR2 SNTAGT. CDR3 length equals 15 residues. Written as DNA, the CDR3 is TGTGCCAGCAGTCTGACCCCACAGGGGGACACTGAAGCTTTCTTT. It yields the protein CASSLTPQGDTEAFF.